This passage covers 26 T cell receptor beta chains from one sample sequenced in a study of T cell changes during pregnancy in multiple sclerosis. Only in-frame clones appear in the TCRdb table, and some are missing; sequencing was by immunoSEQ multiplex PCR. The table lists roughly 60,000 clones, around 95% of them singletons. The specimen comprised CD4+ T cells from peripheral blood mononuclear cells, sampled before pregnancy. Receptors originate from a female donor with multiple sclerosis, enrolled in a pregnancy study.

This chain uses TRBV4-3 with TRBJ2-7; 7 bases fit TRBD1. Germline V gene lookup returns CDR1 LGHNA and CDR2 YSLEER. This CDR3 comprises 15 residues. V lost 2 bases to trimming and J lost 1 base; unmatched junction nucleotides: 5. The CDR3 here is CASSQNTGQSYEQYF. CDR3 in DNA: TGCGCCAGCAGCCAAAATACGGGACAGTCCTACGAGCAGTACTTC.

The chain couples TRBV7-6 to TRBJ2-5, with 9 bases identical to TRBD2. Trimming at V came to 4 bases and at J to 5 bases, leaving 11 bases not matched to a gene. Per germline, CDR1 SGHVS and CDR2 FNYEAQ. CDR3 length: 16 amino acids. The CDR3 loop reads CASSWPFSGSLETQYF. The CDR3 DNA reads as TGTGCCAGCAGCTGGCCATTTAGCGGGAGCCTCGAGACCCAGTACTTC.

The rearrangement joins TRBV7-8 to TRBJ1-5; D is ambiguous. V lost 0 bases and J lost 4, with 10 bases in between. Germline loops: CDR1 SGHVS, CDR2 FQNEAQ. This CDR3 region has 15 residues. The DNA of the CDR3 is TGTGCCAGCAGCTTAGCGACGGGAAGGAATCAGCCCCAGCATTTT. It is translated as CASSLATGRNQPQHF.

This clone occurred once. V is TRBV4-1 and J is TRBJ2-3, with 7 bases identical to TRBD2. The germline CDR1 and CDR2 sequences are MGHRA and YSYEKL. The V and J ends lost 7 bases and 2 bases, in that order; junction bases with no gene match: 6. The CDR3 sequence is 14 residues long. The CDR3 sequence is CASIKAGNTDTQYF. The DNA of the CDR3 is TGCGCCAGCATCAAAGCGGGAAACACAGATACGCAGTATTTT.

This clone has only a few counts. The CDR3 coding sequence is TGTGCCAGCAGTTTACCCGGGATCAAGGTGGGGGAGCTGTTTTTT. Amino acid sequence: CASSLPGIKVGELFF. The chain joins TRBV28 to TRBJ2-2; D possibly corresponds to TRBD2 (5 bases). CDR3 size: 15 residues. V shed 2 bases and J shed 8 bases, with 15 bases lying between them. The germline CDR1 and CDR2 sequences are MDHEN and SYDVKM.

The V gene is TRBV7-3, the J gene TRBJ2-1; TRBD2 matches 12 bases. Germline V gene sequence: CDR1 SGHTA, CDR2 FQGTGA. The CDR3 spans 18 residues. V was pared by 3 bases and J by 7 bases, with 13 bases of the junction left unmatched. CDR3 amino acids: CASSFSPTSGRAGNEQFF. The CDR3 DNA reads TGTGCCAGCAGCTTTTCCCCGACTAGCGGGAGAGCGGGGAATGAGCAGTTCTTC. Based on the CDR3 plus reference TRBV7-3 and TRBJ2-1, the full variable domain is GAGVSQTPSNKVTEKGKYVELRCDPISGHTALYWYRQSLGQGPEFLIYFQGTGAADDSGLPNDRFFAVRPEGSVSTLKIQRTERGDSAVYLCASSFSPTSGRAGNEQFFGPGTRLTVL.

The chain carries TRBV28 and TRBJ2-1; a possible D gene is TRBD2 (5 bases). CDR3 length: 15 amino acids. CDR1 and CDR2 from the germline V gene are MDHEN and SYDVKM. The V and J ends lost 2 bases and 3 bases respectively, with 11 bases between them. The CDR3 here is CASSLRGLGYNEQFF. The CDR3 DNA is TGTGCCAGCAGTTTAAGAGGGTTGGGCTACAATGAGCAGTTCTTC.

This rearrangement joins TRBV20-1 to TRBJ1-1; tentative D call: TRBD1 (5 bases). Germline values: CDR1 DFQATT, CDR2 SNEGSKA (reference sequence). V shed 7 bases and J shed 1 base, with 7 bases lying between them. This CDR3 contains 11 residues. This CDR3 is CSGGRNTEAFF. The CDR3 DNA sequence: TGCAGTGGGGGCAGGAACACTGAAGCTTTCTTT.

The chain has TRBV9 and TRBJ2-1; 7 bases are a match to TRBD2. This CDR3 is built from 16 residues. Looked up from germline, CDR1 is SGDLS and CDR2 is YYNGEE. Germline trimming cut 0 bases from V and 3 bases from J; bases unmatched to any gene: 6. CDR3 DNA sequence: TGTGCCAGCAGCGTAGAGATAGCGGGCCACTACAATGAGCAGTTCTTC. This codes for CASSVEIAGHYNEQFF.

DNA of the CDR3: TGTGCCAGCAGTGGAGCGGGGGGGGCTTACAATGAGCAGTTCTTC. Its translation: CASSGAGGAYNEQFF. The chain uses TRBV2 and TRBJ2-1, with 10 bases matching TRBD2. The V gene end was trimmed by 4 bases and the J gene end by 4 bases; junction bases not matched to a gene: 4. CDR1 is SNHLY, CDR2 FYNNEI, per germline. This CDR3 spans 15 amino acids.

The J gene is TRBJ2-2, the V gene TRBV15; 8 bases are shared with TRBD2. There are 15 residues in the CDR3. Trimming removed 0 bases from V and 6 bases from J; junction bases left unmatched: 3. Germline-derived CDR1 and CDR2 are LNHNV and YYDKDF (reference sequence). The CDR3 DNA sequence: TGTGCCACCAGCAGAGATCAAGCGGGAGCCGGGGAGCTGTTTTTT. It specifies CATSRDQAGAGELFF.

The chain is built from TRBV30 and TRBJ2-7, with a tentative D call TRBD1 (6 bases). Between the trimmed V and J ends, which lost 0 bases and 6 bases, there was a span of 12 bases. Germline assignment: CDR1 GTSNPN and CDR2 SVGIG (reference sequence). This CDR3 spans 13 amino acids. The CDR3 sequence is CAWSVRVRGEQYF. DNA for the CDR3: TGTGCCTGGAGTGTTCGGGTCAGGGGCGAGCAGTACTTC. Full variable domain (remainder filled in from reference TRBV30 and TRBJ2-7): SQTIHQWPATLVQPVGSPLSLECTVEGTSNPNLYWYRQAAGRGLQLLFYSVGIGQISSEVPQNLSASRPQDRQFILSSKKLLLSDSGFYLCAWSVRVRGEQYFGPGTRLTVT.

The J gene is TRBJ2-7, the V gene TRBV5-4; 11 nucleotides agree with TRBD1. The CDR3 has 15 residues. V gave up 2 bases and J gave up 10 bases; unmatched junction bases: 11. Germline values: CDR1 SGHNT, CDR2 YYREEE (reference sequence). The CDR3: CASSFLGQGVPIQYF. The CDR3 DNA is TGTGCCAGCAGCTTCCTGGGACAGGGGGTCCCCATACAGTACTTC.

The V gene is TRBV19, the J gene TRBJ1-4; D ambiguous. V gave up 1 base and J gave up 8 bases, with 11 bases separating them. Germline V gives CDR1 LNHDA, CDR2 SQIVND (reference sequence). The CDR3 has 14 amino acids. CDR3 sequence: CASSIGHSGEKLFF. For the CDR3, the DNA is TGTGCCAGTAGTATAGGACATTCTGGCGAAAAACTGTTTTTT.

DNA of the CDR3: TGCGCCAGCAGACCCTCTAGCGGGTACACAGATACGCAGTATTTT. The encoded protein is CASRPSSGYTDTQYF. The gene calls are TRBV5-1 and TRBJ2-3, with 8 bases aligning to TRBD2. CDR3 length equals 15 residues. CDR1 SGHRS and CDR2 YFSETQ come from the germline V gene. V shed 5 bases and J 2 bases; nucleotides not matched to a gene: 7.

V and J are TRBV18 and TRBJ1-1; no firm D call. Germline loops: CDR1 KGHSH, CDR2 LQKENI. The CDR3 has 10 amino acids. Trimming pared 6 bases from V and 7 bases from J, leaving 6 bases between. As DNA, the CDR3 is TGTGCCAGCTCCGGGGTTGAAGCTTTCTTT. Translation: CASSGVEAFF.

This clone has just a few counts. The gene calls are TRBV11-1 and TRBJ1-1; D is unresolved. The CDR3 covers 14 residues. Germline V gene data show CDR1 as SGHAT and CDR2 as FQDESV (reference sequence). V gave up 1 base and J gave up 1 base, with 7 bases separating them. In DNA, the CDR3 is TGTGCCAGCAGCTTAGTTGCGGCGAACACTGAAGCTTTCTTT. Residues: CASSLVAANTEAFF.

This chain joins TRBV6-6 and TRBJ2-7, with 9 bases fitting TRBD2. From germline, CDR1 is MNHNY and CDR2 SVGAGI (reference sequence). The CDR3 is 15 residues long. V lost 2 bases and J lost 7; bases outside the gene matches: 9. The CDR3 DNA follows: TGTGCCAGCAGTTACACTCGCGGGAGGGCGGGAGAGCAGTACTTC. Protein: CASSYTRGRAGEQYF.

J is TRBJ2-3 and V is TRBV18, with 7 bases fitting TRBD1. The CDR3 has 13 amino acids. J gave up 4 bases and V 6 bases, and 4 bases lay outside the gene matches. Germline V CDR1 and CDR2: KGHSH, LQKENI. CDR3 loop: CASSLQGADTQYF. CDR3 coding DNA: TGTGCCAGCTCTCTTCAGGGGGCAGATACGCAGTATTTT.

J is TRBJ2-1 and V is TRBV19, with TRBD1 as a possible D gene (5 bases). Trimming pared 6 bases from V and 7 bases from J, leaving 13 bases between. The CDR3 has 13 amino acids. Per germline, CDR1 LNHDA and CDR2 SQIVND (reference sequence). CDR3 DNA: TGTGCCAGTAGCAGCTTTGGACAAAATGAGCAGTTCTTC. Translation: CASSSFGQNEQFF.

The chain couples TRBV7-9 to TRBJ2-7, with 9 bases lining up with TRBD2. The trim removed 3 bases at V and 3 bases at J, leaving 12 bases unmatched. Germline V gene lookup returns CDR1 SEHNR and CDR2 FQNEAQ (reference sequence). There are 17 residues in the CDR3. The CDR3, as DNA: TGTGCCAGCAGCTTTGAGACCGGGACTAGCAAGGACTACGAGCAGTACTTC. Protein: CASSFETGTSKDYEQYF.

The chain's CDR3 is CASSPRTGMDETQYF. The CDR3 nucleotides read TGTGCCAGCAGTCCCCGGACAGGGATGGATGAGACCCAGTACTTC. This sequence joins TRBV7-2 and TRBJ2-5, with 8 bases identical to TRBD1. Trimming took 6 bases from V and 5 from J; bases not matched to a gene: 11. Germline CDR1 and CDR2: SGHTA and FQGNSA. This CDR3 has 15 amino acids.

This sequence joins TRBV30 and TRBJ1-5; TRBD1 aligns across 7 bases. V was clipped by 3 bases and J by 1 base; unmatched bases: 12. Germline V CDR1 and CDR2: GTSNPN, SVGIG (reference sequence). The CDR3 length is 17 residues. CDR3: CAWRETGRGGSNQPQHF. The CDR3 coding sequence is TGTGCCTGGAGAGAGACAGGGAGAGGTGGGAGCAATCAGCCCCAGCATTTT.

The rearrangement links TRBV2 to TRBJ1-2, with TRBD1 identical over 11 bases. The CDR3 totals 14 residues. V lost 8 bases to trimming and J lost 6 bases; unmatched junction nucleotides: 8. CDR1 SNHLY and CDR2 FYNNEI come from the germline V gene. As DNA, the CDR3 is TGTGCCAGCGGACAGGGGGCCGTTAGCGATGGCTACACCTTC. Translated: CASGQGAVSDGYTF. The full variable domain, its missing parts supplied by reference TRBV2 and TRBJ1-2, is EPEVTQTPSHQVTQMGQEVILRCVPISNHLYFYWYRQILGQKVEFLVSFYNNEISEKSEIFDDQFSVERPDGSNFTLKIRSTKLEDSAMYFCASGQGAVSDGYTFGSGTRLTVV.

V and J are TRBV4-1 and TRBJ2-3, with 11 bases that match TRBD1. CDR1 and CDR2 (germline): MGHRA, YSYEKL. Trimming at V came to 4 bases and at J to 1 base, leaving 10 bases not matched to a gene. This CDR3 is built from 18 residues. CDR3 loop: CASSPGTGGYRRTDTQYF. Here the CDR3 DNA reads TGCGCCAGCAGCCCCGGGACAGGGGGTTATAGACGCACAGATACGCAGTATTTT.

The chain employs TRBV29-1 and TRBJ2-5, with 9 bases identical to TRBD2. V lost 7 bases and J lost 4; bases outside the gene matches: 16. Germline values: CDR1 SQVTM, CDR2 ANQGSEA. The CDR3 loop spans 16 amino acids. The CDR3 loop reads CSAGAGTSSGGETQYF. CDR3 sequence (DNA): TGCAGCGCCGGAGCCGGGACTAGCTCCGGGGGAGAGACCCAGTACTTC.